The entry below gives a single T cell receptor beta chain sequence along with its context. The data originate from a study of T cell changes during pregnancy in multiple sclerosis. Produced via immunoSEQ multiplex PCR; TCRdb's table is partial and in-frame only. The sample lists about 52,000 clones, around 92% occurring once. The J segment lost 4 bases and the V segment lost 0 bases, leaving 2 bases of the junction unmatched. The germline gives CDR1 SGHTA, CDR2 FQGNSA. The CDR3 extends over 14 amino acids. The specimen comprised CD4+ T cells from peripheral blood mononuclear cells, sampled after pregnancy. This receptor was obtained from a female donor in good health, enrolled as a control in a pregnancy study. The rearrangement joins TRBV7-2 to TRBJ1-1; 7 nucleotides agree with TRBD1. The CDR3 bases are TGTGCCAGCAGCTTAGCCAGGACAGGCACTGAAGCTTTCTTT. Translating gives CASSLARTGTEAFF.